The 32 T cell receptor beta chains below come from one sample, sequenced in a study of technical replicates of blood from a few donors. The assay was immunoSEQ multiplex PCR, and TCRdb's table has in-frame clones only and misses some. The sample carries 70,000 or so clones, roughly 90% recorded once. Specimen: T cells isolated from PBMCs. The receptors derive from a human donor in good health.

The genes are TRBV5-1 and TRBJ2-1; D is possibly TRBD2 (6 bases). The V end lost 4 bases, the J end lost 7 bases, and 12 bases lay between the germline ends. Germline V lookup: CDR1 SGHRS, CDR2 YFSETQ. The CDR3 spans 13 residues. The CDR3 DNA reads as TGCGCCAGCAGCCTTAGCGGAGGAAATGAGCAGTTCTTC. Translated, it gives CASSLSGGNEQFF.

This chain uses TRBV5-1 with TRBJ2-1, with TRBD1 matching over 7 bases. CDR1 SGHRS and CDR2 YFSETQ come from the germline V gene. The CDR3 consists of 15 residues. V dropped 0 bases and J dropped 3; count of bases not matched to a gene: 3. CDR3 residues: CASSLGGGNYNEQFF. CDR3 nucleotide sequence: TGCGCCAGCAGCTTGGGAGGGGGCAACTACAATGAGCAGTTCTTC. Using reference TRBV5-1 and TRBJ2-1 for the parts outside the CDR3, the full variable domain is KAGVTQTPRYLIKTRGQQVTLSCSPISGHRSVSWYQQTPGQGLQFLFEYFSETQRNKGNFPGRFSGRQFSNSRSEMNVSTLELGDSALYLCASSLGGGNYNEQFFGPGTRLTVL.

The chain combines TRBV20-1 with TRBJ2-1, with 11 bases that match TRBD2. CDR1 and CDR2 from the germline V gene are DFQATT and SNEGSKA (reference sequence). V was clipped by 8 bases and J by 8 bases; unmatched bases: 2. This CDR3 spans 11 amino acids. The CDR3: CSNSGRDEQFF. CDR3 DNA sequence: TGCAGTAATAGCGGGAGGGATGAGCAGTTCTTC.

The chain employs TRBV19 and TRBJ2-1; 12 positions match TRBD2. V shed 1 base and J 5 bases; nucleotides not matched to a gene: 0. Germline lookup yields CDR1 LNHDA and CDR2 SQIVND (reference sequence). The length of the CDR3 is 15 residues. The DNA of the CDR3 is TGTGCCAGTAGTATAGCTAGCGGGAGGGACAATGAGCAGTTCTTC. The encoded protein is CASSIASGRDNEQFF.

The chain recombines TRBV4-1 with TRBJ2-1; 9 bases fit TRBD2. The CDR3 is 15 residues long. V shed 5 bases and J 8 bases; nucleotides not matched to a gene: 10. CDR1 and CDR2 (germline): MGHRA, YSYEKL. CDR3 sequence: CASSFSGRVGYEQFF. CDR3 bases: TGCGCCAGCAGCTTTAGCGGGAGAGTCGGTTATGAGCAGTTCTTC.

J is TRBJ1-2 and V is TRBV15; 7 bases are shared with TRBD1. The CDR3 spans 18 residues. Trimming cost V 3 bases and J 2 bases; bases outside gene matches: 15. Germline V gives CDR1 LNHNV, CDR2 YYDKDF (reference sequence). CDR3 residues: CATSRGDSRTSLNYGYTF. The CDR3 bases are TGTGCCACCAGCAGGGGGGACAGCCGAACCTCCTTGAACTATGGCTACACCTTC. The full variable domain, its missing parts supplied by reference TRBV15 and TRBJ1-2, is DAMVIQNPRYQVTQFGKPVTLSCSQTLNHNVMYWYQQKSSQAPKLLFHYYDKDFNNEADTPDNFQSRRPNTSFCFLDIRSPGLGDTAMYLCATSRGDSRTSLNYGYTFGSGTRLTVV.

V gene TRBV6-5 combines with J gene TRBJ1-2, with 7 bases fitting TRBD1. Germline V CDR1 and CDR2: MNHEY, SVGAGI. The CDR3 runs to 13 residues. V was pared by 5 bases and J by 6 bases, with 6 bases of the junction left unmatched. The CDR3 DNA reads as TGTGCCAGCAGTCACAGGGGACCGGATGGCTACACCTTC. Translated, it gives CASSHRGPDGYTF.

V usage is TRBV9 and J usage is TRBJ2-1; 10 nucleotides agree with TRBD1. Germline values: CDR1 SGDLS, CDR2 YYNGEE. This CDR3 region has 15 residues. Trimming at V came to 3 bases and at J to 2 bases, leaving 2 bases not matched to a gene. The chain's CDR3 is CASSAGTGAYNEQFF. In DNA, the CDR3 is TGTGCCAGCAGCGCTGGGACAGGGGCCTACAATGAGCAGTTCTTC.

V usage is TRBV10-3 and J usage is TRBJ1-5, with TRBD1 matching 7 bases. This CDR3 is built from 12 residues. Trimming took 10 bases from V and 11 from J; bases not matched to a gene: 11. Germline CDR1 reads ENHRY; CDR2 reads SYGVKD. CDR3 residues: CATGTENLSQHF. The CDR3 nucleotides are TGTGCCACCGGGACAGAGAACCTTTCCCAGCATTTT.

The chain carries TRBV6-6 and TRBJ2-7; 7 nucleotides agree with TRBD1. CDR3 length: 11 amino acids. The germline V gene has CDR1 MNHNY and CDR2 SVGAGI (reference sequence). Unmatched junction bases numbered 5, after V lost 4 bases and J lost 11 bases. In DNA form, the CDR3 reads TGTGCCAGCAGTTTTTCCGGGACAGAGTACTTC. Protein sequence: CASSFSGTEYF.

V gene TRBV27 combines with J gene TRBJ2-3; 7 bases align to TRBD1. Per the germline V gene, CDR1 is MNHEY and CDR2 is SMNVEV (reference sequence). The CDR3 runs 15 residues. With 3 bases clipped from V and 0 bases from J, the junction kept 3 bases outside the gene matches. The chain's CDR3 is CASSLTGFSTDTQYF. CDR3 sequence (DNA): TGTGCCAGCAGTTTGACAGGGTTTAGCACAGATACGCAGTATTTT.

The chain recombines TRBV19 with TRBJ2-2; perhaps TRBD1 as D (5 bases). V lost 6 bases and J lost 7, with 18 bases in between. From germline, CDR1 is LNHDA and CDR2 SQIVND (reference sequence). The CDR3 loop spans 15 amino acids. The CDR3 DNA sequence: TGTGCCAGTAGCATATTCGGCCAGGGCGGCGGGGAGCTGTTTTTT. Translation: CASSIFGQGGGELFF.

The V gene is TRBV4-2, the J gene TRBJ2-1; 10 bases match TRBD2. The CDR3 contains 16 residues. The V segment lost 4 bases and the J segment 2 bases; nucleotides outside the gene matches: 5. The germline CDR1 and CDR2 sequences are LGHNA and YNFKEQ. CDR3 loop: CASSPIAGGPYNEQFF. CDR3 nucleotide sequence: TGTGCCAGCAGCCCTATAGCGGGAGGCCCCTACAATGAGCAGTTCTTC.

The gene calls are TRBV5-1 and TRBJ1-1; possible D gene TRBD1, 6 bases. The length of the CDR3 is 15 residues. Germline CDR1 and CDR2: SGHRS and YFSETQ. V lost 5 bases and J 0 bases, leaving 14 bases between the germline ends. Here the CDR3 reads CASRLRGGMNTEAFF. The DNA for the CDR3 is TGCGCCAGCAGATTAAGGGGGGGAATGAACACTGAAGCTTTCTTT.

The chain joins TRBV5-4 to TRBJ1-2; D ambiguous. The CDR3 is 13 residues long. Germline CDR1 reads SGHNT; CDR2 reads YYREEE (reference sequence). V lost 2 bases and J lost 2, with 7 bases in between. The CDR3 loop is CASSLEENYGYTF. CDR3 in DNA: TGTGCCAGCAGCTTAGAAGAGAACTATGGCTACACCTTC.

The chain combines TRBV19 with TRBJ1-2; TRBD1 matches 7 bases. Trimming at V came to 4 bases and at J to 6 bases, leaving 11 bases not matched to a gene. Per germline, CDR1 LNHDA and CDR2 SQIVND (reference sequence). This CDR3 comprises 15 residues. CDR3 in amino acids: CASSTRDSLGNGYTF. The CDR3 DNA reads as TGTGCCAGTAGTACCCGGGACAGTTTGGGAAATGGCTACACCTTC.

In DNA, the CDR3 is TGTGCCAGCAGTTTTGCGGGGCTCACTGAAGCTTTCTTT. Its protein product is CASSFAGLTEAFF. The V call is TRBV28, the J call TRBJ1-1; possibly TRBD1 for D (5 bases). Germline CDR1 and CDR2: MDHEN and SYDVKM. The CDR3 spans 13 residues. The V end was cut by 3 bases, the J end by 4 bases, with 9 bases between.

The chain uses TRBV30 and TRBJ2-2; 9 bases line up with TRBD1. Germline V gene lookup returns CDR1 GTSNPN and CDR2 SVGIG (reference sequence). This CDR3 has 13 amino acids. V shed 7 bases, J shed 7 bases, and the junction held 7 bases outside the gene matches. CDR3 in DNA: TGTGCCTCCACAGGGGGCGTTATCGGGGAGCTGTTTTTT. It is translated as CASTGGVIGELFF.

V is TRBV5-8 and J is TRBJ2-1, with 8 positions matching TRBD2. This CDR3 is 15 amino acids long. Trimming at V came to 4 bases and at J to 2 bases, leaving 5 bases not matched to a gene. Germline V gene sequence: CDR1 SGHTS, CDR2 YDEGEE. The CDR3 region has the DNA TGTGCCAGCAGCCCCGGGACTAGTCCCTACAATGAGCAGTTCTTC. Translating gives CASSPGTSPYNEQFF.

The chain joins TRBV2 to TRBJ2-5; no reliable D call. Germline V gives CDR1 SNHLY, CDR2 FYNNEI. V lost 8 bases and J 2 bases, leaving 3 bases between the germline ends. This CDR3 comprises 10 residues. CDR3 in amino acids: CASSQETQYF. CDR3 DNA sequence: TGTGCCAGCTCTCAAGAGACCCAGTACTTC.

The chain is built from TRBV11-2 and TRBJ1-1; 11 positions match TRBD1. This CDR3 is built from 18 residues. Germline assignment: CDR1 SGHAT and CDR2 FQNNGV. V shed 5 bases and J 0 bases; nucleotides not matched to a gene: 11. Written as DNA, the CDR3 is TGTGCCAGCAGCCACCCCAAAGGACAGGGGGCTATGAACACTGAAGCTTTCTTT. This sequence encodes CASSHPKGQGAMNTEAFF. The full variable domain, with the rest looked up from reference TRBV11-2 and TRBJ1-1, is EAGVAQSPRYKIIEKRQSVAFWCNPISGHATLYWYQQILGQGPKLLIQFQNNGVVDDSQLPKDRFSAERLKGVDSTLKIQPAKLEDSAVYLCASSHPKGQGAMNTEAFFGQGTRLTVV.

The chain links TRBV9 to TRBJ2-7, with 8 bases lining up with TRBD1. Trimming at V came to 0 bases and at J to 4 bases, leaving 6 bases not matched to a gene. The CDR3 runs 15 residues. Germline V CDR1 and CDR2: SGDLS, YYNGEE. CDR3 residues: CASSVATGQGYEQYF. The DNA of the CDR3 is TGTGCCAGCAGCGTAGCTACCGGACAGGGATACGAGCAGTACTTC. Filled out from reference TRBV9 and TRBJ2-7, the complete variable domain reads DSGVTQTPKHLITATGQRVTLRCSPRSGDLSVYWYQQSLDQGLQFLIQYYNGEERAKGNILERFSAQQFPDLHSELNLSSLELGDSALYFCASSVATGQGYEQYFGPGTRLTVT.

This clone was recorded once. Other DNA variants within this sample encode the same CDR3. V is TRBV7-9 and J is TRBJ2-7, with D tentatively TRBD1 (7 bases). This CDR3 has 15 residues. Trimming cost V 1 base and J 4 bases, with 14 bases left between them. Germline CDR1 is SEHNR and CDR2 is FQNEAQ (reference sequence). CDR3 in amino acids: CASSLGQGLSYEQYF. In nucleotides, the CDR3 is TGTGCCAGCAGCTTAGGACAGGGACTGTCTTACGAGCAGTACTTC.

Remarks on this clone: A junction end diverges from the germline sequence, so it may reflect a read error. This rearrangement joins TRBV27 to TRBJ1-1; D is ambiguous. CDR1 MNHEY and CDR2 SMNVEV come from the germline V gene (reference sequence). The CDR3 extends over 13 amino acids. This chain's CDR3 is CASSLVENAEAFF. CDR3 DNA: TGTGCCAGCAGTTTAGTAGAGAACGCTGAAGCTTTCTTT.

J is TRBJ1-1 and V is TRBV20-1; no clear D. The V gene's germline CDR1 is DFQATT and CDR2 SNEGSKA (reference sequence). V dropped 6 bases and J dropped 3 bases, with 8 bases sitting between them. This CDR3 is built from 11 residues. DNA for the CDR3: TGCAGTGCCCCACGGTACACTGAAGCTTTCTTT. Translated: CSAPRYTEAFF.

The chain has TRBV4-1 and TRBJ2-7; 9 bases agree with TRBD1. Per germline, CDR1 MGHRA and CDR2 YSYEKL. The ends lost 6 bases at V and 4 bases at J; junction bases unmatched: 4. The CDR3 consists of 13 residues. This chain's CDR3 is CASRRTGEYEQYF. For the CDR3, the DNA is TGCGCCAGCAGAAGGACAGGGGAATACGAGCAGTACTTC.

The CDR3, as DNA: TGTGCCAGCAGCTTGGCAGGGGTCCTGAACACTGAAGCTTTCTTT. The encoded protein is CASSLAGVLNTEAFF. The chain couples TRBV5-5 to TRBJ1-1; tentative D call: TRBD1 (6 bases). The germline gives CDR1 SGHKS, CDR2 YYEKEE (reference sequence). This CDR3 is built from 15 residues. V lost 0 bases and J lost 0, with 9 bases in between.

The chain combines TRBV25-1 with TRBJ2-3; D is undetermined. There are 14 residues in the CDR3. CDR1 and CDR2 (germline): MGHDK, SYGVNS. The V gene lost 5 bases and the J gene lost 8 bases, with 17 bases spanning the gap. The DNA of the CDR3 is TGTGCCAGCAGTATAGCCGGGTTACCAGCTACGCAGTATTTT. This codes for CASSIAGLPATQYF. The entire variable domain, with the rest obtained from reference TRBV25-1 and TRBJ2-3, is as follows: EADIYQTPRYLVIGTGKKITLECSQTMGHDKMYWYQQDPGMELHLIHYSYGVNSTEKGDLSSESTVSRIRTEHFPLTLESARPSHTSQYLCASSIAGLPATQYFGPGTRLTVL.

V usage is TRBV27 and J usage is TRBJ1-5; tentative D call: TRBD1 (6 bases). CDR1 is MNHEY and CDR2 is SMNVEV in the germline V gene (reference sequence). The CDR3 is made up of 14 amino acids. Trimming pared 3 bases from V and 7 bases from J, leaving 13 bases between. The CDR3 protein is CASSLGGAPQPQHF. The DNA for the CDR3 is TGTGCCAGCAGTTTGGGGGGGGCTCCCCAGCCCCAGCATTTT.

V gene TRBV28 combines with J gene TRBJ1-1, with 10 bases identical to TRBD1. This CDR3 is built from 15 residues. Losses at the gene ends were 5 bases for V and 6 bases for J; bases not matched to a gene: 9. Germline-derived CDR1 and CDR2 are MDHEN and SYDVKM. CDR3 bases: TGTGCCAGCAGTCCAAGACAGGGGGCTCACCCTGAAGCTTTCTTT. Translation gives CASSPRQGAHPEAFF.

The gene calls are TRBV4-3 and TRBJ2-7; 9 bases are shared with TRBD1. The CDR3 length is 16 residues. The germline CDR1 and CDR2 sequences are LGHNA and YSLEER. V trimming: 1 base; J trimming: 3 bases; junction bases outside the gene matches: 7. The CDR3 region is CASSQASGTGSYEQYF. CDR3 DNA sequence: TGCGCCAGCAGCCAAGCCTCCGGGACAGGGAGCTACGAGCAGTACTTC.

The chain joins TRBV6-1 to TRBJ1-1; D uncertain. Trimming stripped 6 bases from V and 6 bases from J, with 11 bases between. The CDR3 is made up of 12 amino acids. The germline CDR1 and CDR2 sequences are MNHNS and SASEGT. CDR3 sequence (DNA): TGTGCCAGCAGGGCGGGGAGCCCTGAAGCTTTCTTT. It yields the protein CASRAGSPEAFF.